This T cell receptor beta chain is from a study of neurological immune-mediated disorders (dated by TCRdb to the late 2010s). With respect to the entire study: Among the 34 multiple sclerosis patients, relapsing-remitting MS accounted for about 31 and secondary progressive MS accounted for 3. The study compared peripheral blood TCR-beta repertoires of HTLV-I-associated myelopathy (HAM/TSP) patients, multiple sclerosis patients and healthy controls using UMI-based sequencing. The cohort was made up of approximately 65 subjects, consisting of 14 HAM/TSP patients, some 34 multiple sclerosis patients and about 20 healthy controls. The 95 to 110 TCR-beta libraries covered PBMC samples along with longitudinal samples, technical triplicates, and paired sorted CD4+ and CD8+ T-cell subsets.

General findings and caveats noted by the study authors: Across subjects, expanded clones never shared an identical CDR3 amino acid sequence, which suggests that the TCR-beta repertoires in every group were private. No clinical or MRI features were associated with the MS cluster, and the authors said that larger cohorts are needed. In phylogenetic analysis, the repertoires of 18 of 34 MS patients grouped into a cluster of related CDR3 sequences, which suggests a possible signature at the repertoire level. TCR clonal expansion was highest in HAM/TSP patients and lowest in MS patients, with MS patients falling below even healthy controls.

A word on this clonotype: No antigen is known for it. With a much larger clone just one base away, this may be a read error. Since no conserved phenylalanine or tryptophan closes the CDR3, a read error is the likely cause.

cDNA was synthesized by template-switch 5'RACE using a primer with a 10-nucleotide random unique molecular identifier that tagged each TCR transcript. Every sequencing run yielded over 170 million TCR-beta sequences covering 15-18 subjects. The RNeasy kit was used to extract total RNA. TCR-beta VDJ regions were amplified with primers for the TCR constant region and the 5'RACE anchor, using the KAPA Real-time Library Amplification kit. Sample indexes and Illumina adaptors were added in a first PCR, after which library yield was increased in a second PCR. The roughly 650 bp TCR product was size-selected on a 2% E-gel SizeSelection system after Ampure bead purification. Library quality was checked on a Bioanalyzer, concentration was measured with Qubit, and libraries were quantified with the Kapa Library Quantification kit before pooling. Libraries were sequenced paired-end 2 x 150 bp on an Illumina HiSeq 2500. To increase sequence diversity, about 24-32% phiX was spiked into each library pool. The study's own analysis went as follows. The UMI-based MiGEC pipeline processed quality-filtered reads and removed over 85% of raw TCR sequences during error correction. VDJ genes were aligned to IMGT germline references, and each clonotype was defined by a unique CDR3 amino acid sequence together with V-J genes. Clonal expansion, Shannon diversity and CDR3 relatedness (CalcPairwiseDistances, ClusterSamples) were evaluated with VDJtools, and phylogenetic trees were built with CLCbio workbench. Expanded clones were defined as having at least 8 unique UMIs, based on coefficient-of-variation modelling across technical triplicates. TCRdb reprocessing: public reads trimmed at Q25 with fastp, clones called with MiXCR, in-frame beta chains kept. Entries that share a CDR3 protein sequence are merged under the most common genes and DNA. Here the V and J calls rest on TCRdb's processing, not on the authors' analysis. A total of more than 45,000 distinct CDR3 sequences appear in this sample, more than 3% of them only once. Around 1.5% of the sample lies in the top ten.

For the unsorted PBMC libraries, 2 million PBMCs were stored in RNAlater at -80 degrees C until RNA extraction and were used to generate the libraries. The multiple sclerosis patients were enrolled in a US clinical protocol that evaluated disease progression with magnetic resonance imaging. Peripheral blood was subjected to Ficoll-Hypaque density gradient centrifugation to isolate PBMCs, which were then cryopreserved in liquid nitrogen. Inclusive of both ends, the CDR3 amounts to 11 amino acids. Only CDR3 DNA is held: 33 bases, read in frame from base 1. Between the V and J ends, shortened by 5 bases and 4 bases respectively, the junction contains 6 bases. CDR1 SGHRS and CDR2 YFSETQ were looked up in the germline V gene.

This TCR derives from a man younger than 45 with multiple sclerosis. The chain couples TRBV5-1 to TRBJ2-5; the D gene identity is not certain. The sample taken for sequencing was PBMCs. The CDR3 protein: CASRRGETQYI. The nucleotides are TGCGCCAGCAGGAGAGGAGAGACCCAGTACATC.